Listed below are T cell receptor beta chains from one sample, sequenced in a study of early T cells in non-severe SARS-CoV-2 infection. Each CDR3 protein gets one entry after TCRdb re-called the 5' RACE reads with MiXCR. The profile covers tens of thousands of distinct CDR3 sequences, with less than 15% appearing a single time and around 4.5% taken by the ten largest. The sequencing input was whole blood. These TCRs come from an adult who was a healthcare worker with PCR-confirmed SARS-CoV-2 infection or an uninfected control (not recorded which). Each CDR3 is given with its conserved first and last residue. Each record gives: J gene, clone size, V gene, D gene, CDR3 DNA, CDR3 protein. The D gene is left open where the match is weak. A row's size may be missing; if present it is once, few, many or a size class.

>TRBJ2-2|many|TRBV7-9|NA
TGTGCCAGCAGCTTTTGGCTAGGGAACACCGGGGAGCTGTTTTTT
CASSFWLGNTGELFF
>TRBJ2-5|NA|TRBV7-2|TRBD2
TGTGCCAGCAGCCGGAGCGGGGGGGCTTGGGAGACCCAGTACTTC
CASSRSGGAWETQYF
>TRBJ2-5|NA|TRBV29-1|NA
TGCAGCGTTGTTCAGGACCAGGGAATCCAGTACTTC
CSVVQDQGIQYF
>TRBJ2-1|many|TRBV27|TRBD2
TGTGCCAGCAGTTTGTACGCTCTAGCGGGAGGTTGGGGCCACAATGAGCAGTTCTTC
CASSLYALAGGWGHNEQFF
>TRBJ2-1|many|TRBV12-3/TRBV12-4|TRBD2
TGTGCCAGCAGTGGGAGCGGGAGGACCTACAATGAGCAGTTCTTC
CASSGSGRTYNEQFF
>TRBJ2-6|NA|TRBV3-1|NA
TGTGCCAGCGAAACGGGCTCTGGGGCCAACGTCCTGACTTTC
CASETGSGANVLTF
>TRBJ2-7|NA|TRBV29-1|TRBD2
TGCAGCGTTCGCCGACTAGCGGGAGCAAAAGAGGCCCACGAGCAGTACTTC
CSVRRLAGAKEAHEQYF
>TRBJ1-1|few|TRBV6-1|NA
TGTGCCAGCCAGTGGGGGGATCAGACTGAAGCTTTCTTT
CASQWGDQTEAFF
>TRBJ2-2|NA|TRBV12-3/TRBV12-4|NA
TGTGCCAGCAGTTCAACCACAGCGGCCGGGGAGCTGTTTTTT
CASSSTTAAGELFF
>TRBJ2-3|many|TRBV4-1|TRBD1
TGCGCCAGCAGCCCGGGACAGGCGGATTTCACAGATACGCAGTATTTT
CASSPGQADFTDTQYF
>TRBJ1-4|NA|TRBV30|NA
TGTGCCTGGGCCTTGACCGGAAATGAAAAACTGTTTTTT
CAWALTGNEKLFF
>TRBJ2-3|many|TRBV5-4|TRBD2
TGTGCCAGCAGCCCTAGCGGGAGAGGCGCAGATACGCAGTATTTT
CASSPSGRGADTQYF
>TRBJ1-2|few|TRBV28|NA
TGTGCCAGCAGGTTGATGGGGGCCACCAACTATGGCTACACCTTC
CASRLMGATNYGYTF
>TRBJ2-7|few|TRBV29-1|NA
TGCAGCGCTGAAGGGGGGTGGGAGAGCTCCTACGAGCAGTACTTC
CSAEGGWESSYEQYF
>TRBJ2-4|NA|TRBV20-1|TRBD1
TGCAGTGCTCTACCGGGACAGGGTACAAACATTCAGTACTTC
CSALPGQGTNIQYF
>TRBJ2-1|NA|TRBV18|NA
TGTGCCAGCTCACCAGGGCTTACAGACAATGAGCAGTTCTTC
CASSPGLTDNEQFF
>TRBJ1-3|NA|TRBV18|NA
TGTGCCAGCTCAGGTACCAGGGGTCGTACTGGAAACACCATATATTTT
CASSGTRGRTGNTIYF
>TRBJ1-1|NA|TRBV4-2|NA
TGTGCCAGCAGCCAAGAACAGGGTCACACTGAAGCTTTCTTT
CASSQEQGHTEAFF
>TRBJ2-3|many|TRBV20-1|NA
TGCAGTGCTAGTAGAGTTGGGGGGGCTTTTACTAGCACAGATACGCAGTATTTT
CSASRVGGAFTSTDTQYF
>TRBJ2-1|NA|TRBV28|NA
TGTGCCAGCAATCCAGGGACTTCTTACAATGAGCAGTTCTTC
CASNPGTSYNEQFF
>TRBJ2-7|few|TRBV3-1|TRBD2
TGTGCCAGCAGCCAAGGGATCCGACTAGCGGGAGGGTCCGAGCAGTACTTC
CASSQGIRLAGGSEQYF
>TRBJ2-3|few|TRBV6-5|TRBD2
TGTGCCAGCAGCTGGACTAGCGGGGCATGGGATACGCAGTATTTT
CASSWTSGAWDTQYF
>TRBJ2-5|few|TRBV6-1|NA
TGTGCCAGCACTCGGGGCGGGACCGAAGAGACCCAGTACTTC
CASTRGGTEETQYF
>TRBJ2-6|many|TRBV7-3|TRBD1
TGTGCCAGCAGCCGCACAGGGGGCCGAATCTCTGGGGCCAACGTCCTGACTTTC
CASSRTGGRISGANVLTF
>TRBJ1-2|few|TRBV10-3|NA
TGTGCCATCAGTGAGTCGTTGGGGTATGGCTACACCTTC
CAISESLGYGYTF
>TRBJ1-2|many|TRBV30|TRBD1
TGTGCCTGGAGTGTACAGGGGCTAGGGGGCTACACCTTC
CAWSVQGLGGYTF
>TRBJ2-5|few|TRBV29-1|NA
TGCAGCGTTGCGATCAGGGGCCAAGAGACCCAGTACTTC
CSVAIRGQETQYF
>TRBJ2-5|NA|TRBV29-1|TRBD2
TGCACCGGGGGGGGACAAGAGACCCAGTACTTC
CTGGGQETQYF
>TRBJ2-2|few|TRBV6-5|NA
TGTGCCAGCAGTAACATTCCGTCGAACACCGGGGAGCTGTTTTTT
CASSNIPSNTGELFF
>TRBJ2-4|many|TRBV7-4|NA
TGTGCCAGCAGCTTAGGGTTAGCGGCCAAAAACATTCAGTACTTC
CASSLGLAAKNIQYF